This T cell receptor (beta chain) was sequenced for a study of cytomegalovirus exposure and HLA in healthy donors. The study, taken as a whole, reports: Later genetic work tied a missense DCLRE1C variant to beta-chain V and J trimming. Differences between HLA loci emerged in a later analysis of TCR association rates, with DRB1 most and HLA-C fewest.

This clone was counted once. Its antigen is not known. The PCR contained 60 Vbeta and 13 Jbeta primers. Clones were read by immunoSEQ multiplex PCR, and TCRdb kept only the in-frame ones, dropping some. The repertoire includes under 200,000 clones, approximately 80% of them detected once, and roughly 0.69% sits in the top ten. Germline-derived CDR1 and CDR2 are MNHNY and SVGAGI (reference sequence). CDR3 length: 15 residues. V was pared by 4 bases and J by 4 bases, with 5 bases of the junction left unmatched. This TCR came from a woman younger than 30 in good health and CMV-seronegative. Sequenced input: PBMCs. V usage is TRBV6-6 and J usage is TRBJ2-3, with 10 bases matching TRBD1. This CDR3 reads CASSFPDRGADTQYF. The CDR3, as DNA: TGTGCCAGCAGTTTTCCGGACAGGGGGGCAGATACGCAGTATTTT.